A single sample gave rise to the 5 T cell receptor beta chains below, sequenced in a study of blood T cell repertoires in COVID-19. Some clones are missing from TCRdb's copy, which holds only in-frame ones; the method was immunoSEQ multiplex PCR. The sample lists 95,000 to 150,000 clones; 65% to 85% were seen once. The sequencing sample was made of peripheral blood. The receptors originated from a woman aged 70 to 79 with acute or convalescent COVID-19.

The chain recombines TRBV5-4 with TRBJ1-6; no clear D. The CDR3 is made up of 16 amino acids. V was shortened by 0 bases and J by 0 bases, with 7 bases between the two germline ends. Germline V lookup: CDR1 SGHNT, CDR2 YYREEE (reference sequence). CDR3 sequence reads: CASSLGSSSYNSPLHF. In DNA form, the CDR3 reads TGTGCCAGCAGCTTGGGCTCGAGCTCCTATAATTCACCCCTCCACTTT.

This clone was counted a few times. V gene TRBV9 combines with J gene TRBJ1-3; D is ambiguous. V was trimmed by 0 bases and J by 0 bases, leaving 13 bases between them. Germline V lookup: CDR1 SGDLS, CDR2 YYNGEE. The CDR3 length is 17 residues. CDR3 protein: CASSVGVDSLSGNTIYF. DNA for the CDR3: TGTGCCAGCAGCGTAGGTGTAGATAGCCTCTCTGGAAACACCATATATTTT.

The chain recombines TRBV6-5 with TRBJ1-1; 10 bases align to TRBD1. The CDR3 runs 15 residues. With 5 bases clipped from V and 6 bases from J, the junction kept 9 bases outside the gene matches. Germline V gene lookup returns CDR1 MNHEY and CDR2 SVGAGI. The CDR3 sequence: CASSTPGTGAAEAFF. For the CDR3, the DNA is TGTGCCAGCAGTACCCCCGGGACAGGGGCGGCTGAAGCTTTCTTT.

This chain joins TRBV4-1 and TRBJ1-6; no reliable D call. Germline V gene data show CDR1 as MGHRA and CDR2 as YSYEKL. Trimming took 1 base from V and 3 from J, leaving 13 bases between them. The CDR3 is 17 residues long. Written as DNA, the CDR3 is TGCGCCAGCAGCCAAGCCCCCCCCGGGAACTATAATTCACCCCTCCACTTT. Amino acids: CASSQAPPGNYNSPLHF.

V is TRBV6-5 and J is TRBJ2-7; 10 bases agree with TRBD1. The length of the CDR3 is 15 residues. Per the germline V gene, CDR1 is MNHEY and CDR2 is SVGAGI. V trimming: 2 bases; J trimming: 4 bases; junction bases outside the gene matches: 5. Written as DNA, the CDR3 is TGTGCCAGCAGTTACCCGGGACAGGGGTTTTACGAGCAGTACTTC. Translated, it gives CASSYPGQGFYEQYF.